This T cell receptor (beta chain) is drawn from a study of blood T cells in healthy people across ages. Findings and limits, study-wide: The donors' CMV status was not determined, possibly confounding changes in expanded clonotypes. When set beside aged donors, long-lived donors presented more naive CD4+ cells and higher diversity.

Every sample gave at least 5 micrograms of total RNA when it was extracted. It was with a sample-barcoded 5' primer and a J-beta primer mix that a second PCR of roughly 7 to 12 cycles was run. One entry per CDR3 protein, called by TCRdb with MiXCR from the 5' RACE reads. The data contain hundreds of thousands of distinct CDR3 sequences, about 30% of them seen just once; the ten biggest clones take up approximately 14%. The germline V gene has CDR1 SGHTA and CDR2 FQGNSA. V was cut by 2 bases and J by 11 bases, with 15 bases left in between. The CDR3 is 13 amino acids. Notes on this clonotype: Its target is unknown. Just one base apart from a much larger clone, this may be a read error.

The clonotype originates from a woman of 80 years or more in good health. The sequencing input was blood. The chain employs TRBV7-2 and TRBJ2-5, with D perhaps matching TRBD2 (5 bases). The CDR3 is CASSLWTEDEQYF. The CDR3 bases are TGTGCCAGCAGCTTATGGACTGAGGATGAGCAGTACTTC.